The present entry profiles one T cell receptor (beta chain) with its context. This entry is derived from a study of shared clonotypes between healthy human individuals. Some clones are missing from TCRdb's copy, which holds only in-frame ones; the method was immunoSEQ multiplex PCR. This repertoire shows 2 million to 3 million clones, 90% to 95% found once; its top ten account for more than 0.35%. CD4+ cells yielded CD45RA+ naive and CD45RA-negative memory subsets. The sequence was collected from a man younger than 35 in good health. Some clones in this sample may be carry-over from other donors' samples. Sequencing was performed on naive CD4+ T cells from PBMCs. Subset: CD45RA+ positively selected.

Written as DNA, the CDR3 is TGTGCCAGCCAGACAGCGGGATGGGGAGACGAGCAGTACTTC. Its translation: CASQTAGWGDEQYF. The chain joins TRBV6-1 to TRBJ2-7, with 7 bases fitting TRBD2. CDR3 length: 14 residues. Trimming took 8 bases from V and 5 from J; bases not matched to a gene: 12. Germline V gene data show CDR1 as MNHNS and CDR2 as SASEGT.